The clone carrying this T cell receptor (beta chain) has just one count. No antigen is known for it. This sample is part of a study of TIL therapy for anti-PD-1-resistant metastatic lung cancer. In the study overall: Tumor harvest preceded PD-1/PD-L1 blockade, followed by nivolumab treatment. Most patients had lung adenocarcinoma.

Notes on the study in general: This highly selected cohort may not generalize to typical lung cancer patients.

The CDR3 is 17 amino acids. Germline V lookup: CDR1 SGHTA, CDR2 FQGTGA. V shed 0 bases and J 1 base; nucleotides not matched to a gene: 4. Time point indicated: pre-treatment sample, taken before nivolumab and TIL therapy. The immunoSEQ assay was v3. Sequenced by immunoSEQ multiplex PCR; TCRdb stores in-frame clones only, minus some. The table shows about 20,000 clones, with about four fifths occurring only once. This sample comprised blood, obtained at baseline. V and J are TRBV7-3 and TRBJ2-3; 10 nucleotides align to TRBD2. The origin of this receptor is a person between 30 and 80 years old with non-small cell lung cancer. CDR3 nucleotides: TGTGCCAGCAGCTTAACGGCTAGCGGGAGTGGCACAGATACGCAGTATTTT. Translation: CASSLTASGSGTDTQYF.